Below, 15 T cell receptor beta chains from the same sample are listed, as sequenced in a study of T cell responses to AZD1222 COVID-19 vaccine. Clones were read by immunoSEQ multiplex PCR, and TCRdb kept only the in-frame ones, dropping some. Of about 97,000 clones in the sample, around 89% were seen once. This specimen was peripheral blood, taken on day 0 of AZD1222 vaccination. The receptors here all came from an adult in good health.

The V and J genes are TRBV18 and TRBJ1-4; 7 positions agree with TRBD1. V lost 0 bases and J lost 4; bases outside the gene matches: 5. There are 16 residues in the CDR3. Germline V lookup: CDR1 KGHSH, CDR2 LQKENI. This CDR3 is CASSPPGGINNEKLFF. In DNA form, the CDR3 reads TGTGCCAGCTCACCACCAGGGGGCATAAATAATGAAAAACTGTTTTTT.

The chain joins TRBV27 to TRBJ1-1; TRBD1 agrees at 9 bases. The CDR3 runs to 16 residues. Germline-derived CDR1 and CDR2 are MNHEY and SMNVEV (reference sequence). V lost 5 bases and J lost 5; bases outside the gene matches: 12. In nucleotides, the CDR3 is TGTGCCAGCAGTACGGGGACAGGGCCGTTTGGGACTGAAGCTTTCTTT. Protein product: CASSTGTGPFGTEAFF.

V gene TRBV6-2 or TRBV6-3 combines with J gene TRBJ2-2, with D possibly being TRBD1 (6 bases). Germline V lookup: CDR1 MNHEY, CDR2 SVGEGT. CDR3 size: 14 residues. V lost 6 bases to trimming and J lost 1 base, with 9 bases between them. CDR3 sequence (DNA): TGTGCCAGCAGCCTGACAGGGAACACCGGGGAGCTGTTTTTT. Amino acid sequence: CASSLTGNTGELFF.

This clone was counted once. The V and J genes are TRBV15 and TRBJ2-7, with D possibly being TRBD1 or TRBD2 (6 bases each). Germline assignment: CDR1 LNHNV and CDR2 YYDKDF (reference sequence). Between the trimmed V and J ends, which lost 4 bases and 7 bases, there was a span of 17 bases. This CDR3 is built from 14 residues. The CDR3 coding sequence is TGTGCCACCAGCAAAGGACAGTGGGCGGGGGAGCAGTACTTC. This codes for CATSKGQWAGEQYF.

This chain connects TRBV27 to TRBJ2-3, with TRBD2 matching 10 bases. J lost 5 bases, V lost 1 base, and 3 bases had no gene match. The CDR3 sequence is 15 residues long. CDR1 is MNHEY and CDR2 is SMNVEV in the germline V gene (reference sequence). As DNA, the CDR3 is TGTGCCAGCAGTTTATTAGCGGGGGGTGGAGATACGCAGTATTTT. Protein product: CASSLLAGGGDTQYF.

This clone was observed once. The V call is TRBV5-5, the J call TRBJ1-2, with a possible D match to TRBD1 (5 bases). The CDR3 extends over 13 amino acids. Per germline, CDR1 SGHKS and CDR2 YYEKEE (reference sequence). V was trimmed by 0 bases and J by 3 bases, leaving 6 bases between them. In nucleotides, the CDR3 is TGTGCCAGCAGCTTGGAACAGGACTATGGCTACACCTTC. It specifies CASSLEQDYGYTF.

The chain employs TRBV28 and TRBJ2-1; 11 bases are shared with TRBD2. The ends lost 1 base at V and 6 bases at J; junction bases unmatched: 2. This CDR3 spans 15 amino acids. Germline loops: CDR1 MDHEN, CDR2 SYDVKM. CDR3 nucleotides: TGTGCCAGCAGTTTATACCTAGCGGGGGGCAATGAGCAGTTCTTC. This sequence encodes CASSLYLAGGNEQFF.

J is TRBJ2-7 and V is TRBV28; 10 positions match TRBD2. Unmatched junction bases numbered 5, after V lost 6 bases and J lost 3 bases. Germline assignment: CDR1 MDHEN and CDR2 SYDVKM. The CDR3 loop spans 14 amino acids. In nucleotides, the CDR3 is TGTGCCAGCAGGCGGACTAGCGGCCTCTACGAGCAGTACTTC. This sequence encodes CASRRTSGLYEQYF.

The chain carries TRBV29-1 and TRBJ2-2, with TRBD1 matching 7 bases. This CDR3 spans 15 amino acids. CDR1 and CDR2 from the germline V gene are SQVTM and ANQGSEA. V was pared by 6 bases and J by 5 bases, with 12 bases of the junction left unmatched. The CDR3, as DNA: TGCAGCGTCAGGCCGGGACAGCACTCGACCGGGGAGCTGTTTTTT. Encoded protein: CSVRPGQHSTGELFF.

V and J are TRBV5-4 and TRBJ1-4; no clear D gene. The V end lost 1 base, the J end lost 4 bases, and 11 bases lay between the germline ends. From germline, CDR1 is SGHNT and CDR2 YYREEE (reference sequence). This CDR3 spans 15 amino acids. The CDR3 loop reads CASSLTRVGNEKLFF. CDR3 DNA sequence: TGTGCCAGCAGCTTGACGAGGGTAGGTAATGAAAAACTGTTTTTT. Full variable domain (rest looked up from reference TRBV5-4 and TRBJ1-4): ETGVTQSPTHLIKTRGQQVTLRCSSQSGHNTVSWYQQALGQGPQFIFQYYREEENGRGNFPPRFSGLQFPNYSSELNVNALELDDSALYLCASSLTRVGNEKLFFGSGTQLSVL.

This clone was observed a single time. The chain recombines TRBV28 with TRBJ2-3; 12 positions match TRBD2. Germline CDR1 is MDHEN and CDR2 is SYDVKM. This CDR3 has 18 amino acids. Trimming took 4 bases from V and 6 from J; bases not matched to a gene: 14. The CDR3 region is CASSSLAGGRSPYDTQYF. The CDR3 bases are TGTGCCAGCAGTTCCCTAGCGGGGGGGCGCTCCCCTTACGATACGCAGTATTTT. The full variable domain, in which reference TRBV28 and TRBJ2-3 provide the parts outside the CDR3, is DVKVTQSSRYLVKRTGEKVFLECVQDMDHENMFWYRQDPGLGLRLIYFSYDVKMKEKGDIPEGYSVSREKKERFSLILESASTNQTSMYLCASSSLAGGRSPYDTQYFGPGTRLTVL.

V gene TRBV6-2 or TRBV6-3 combines with J gene TRBJ2-5, with 7 bases that match TRBD2. Germline V lookup: CDR1 MNHEY, CDR2 SVGEGT. V lost 5 bases, J lost 5 bases, and 11 bases stayed unmatched. The CDR3 spans 15 residues. The CDR3 spells CASSAPGVGGETQYF. The CDR3 region has the DNA TGTGCCAGCAGTGCCCCCGGGGTCGGGGGGGAGACCCAGTACTTC.

The rearrangement uses TRBV2 and TRBJ1-5; D unclear. The V end lost 6 bases, the J end lost 3 bases, and 15 bases lay between the germline ends. From germline, CDR1 is SNHLY and CDR2 FYNNEI. CDR3 length: 15 residues. In DNA form, the CDR3 reads TGTGCCAGCAGGGATGGGTACGGTGACAATCAGCCCCAGCATTTT. Protein product: CASRDGYGDNQPQHF.

The rearrangement joins TRBV7-8 to TRBJ2-7; 10 nucleotides match TRBD1. Germline CDR1 reads SGHVS; CDR2 reads FQNEAQ. The V gene end was trimmed by 5 bases and the J gene end by 4 bases; junction bases not matched to a gene: 8. CDR3 length: 15 residues. Written as DNA, the CDR3 is TGTGCCAGCAGCCCGGACAGGGGGTTGGTATACGAGCAGTACTTC. It codes for CASSPDRGLVYEQYF.

V is TRBV19 and J is TRBJ1-1; D might be TRBD1 (5 bases). From germline, CDR1 is LNHDA and CDR2 SQIVND (reference sequence). This CDR3 has 16 residues. Trimming shortened V by 5 bases and J by 4 bases, and 20 bases separated the two germline ends. CDR3 in DNA: TGTGCCAGTAGTCCGGGACTCCCTTATGGGGTCACTGAAGCTTTCTTT. Translation: CASSPGLPYGVTEAFF.